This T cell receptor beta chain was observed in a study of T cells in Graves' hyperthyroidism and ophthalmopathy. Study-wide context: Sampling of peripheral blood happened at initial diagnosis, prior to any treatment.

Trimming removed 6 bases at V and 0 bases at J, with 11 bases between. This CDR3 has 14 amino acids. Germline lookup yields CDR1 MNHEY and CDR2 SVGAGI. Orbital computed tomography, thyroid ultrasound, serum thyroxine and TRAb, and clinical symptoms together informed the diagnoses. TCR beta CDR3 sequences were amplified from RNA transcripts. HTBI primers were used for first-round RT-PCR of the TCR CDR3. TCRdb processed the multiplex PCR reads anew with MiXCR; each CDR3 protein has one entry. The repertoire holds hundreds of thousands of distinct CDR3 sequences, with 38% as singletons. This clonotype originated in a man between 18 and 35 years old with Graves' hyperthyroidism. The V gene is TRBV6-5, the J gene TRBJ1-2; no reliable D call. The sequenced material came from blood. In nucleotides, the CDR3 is TGTGCCAGCAGCCCTCCGGCCTCTAACTATGGCTACACCTTC. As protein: CASSPPASNYGYTF.